The rows below give T cell receptor beta chains drawn from one sample of a study of T-cell memory formation after mild COVID-19. In TCRdb, the 5' RACE reads were re-called with MiXCR into one record per CDR3 protein. This table holds under 300,000 distinct CDR3 sequences, under 20% found once. The sequenced sample consisted of PBMCs or a T cell subset sorted from them (not recorded which). Every receptor here comes from a man aged 18-30 years who had mild COVID-19 (a few samples of this study predate the infection). Cell type and time point are not known. Both conserved end residues are part of each CDR3. A D gene is named only where the DNA matches it firmly. The size entry is marked missing in some rows and otherwise reads once, few, many or a size class.

size: few; V: TRBV2; D: .; length: 16; J: TRBJ2-1; CDR3: CARDLDGGASYNEQFF; DNA: TGTGCCAGGGACCTGGATGGGGGGGCCTCCTACAATGAGCAGTTCTTC
size: .; V: TRBV20-1; D: .; length: 13; J: TRBJ1-5; CDR3: CSARTDTNQPQHF; DNA: TGCAGTGCTAGGACGGATACCAATCAGCCCCAGCATTTT
size: many; V: TRBV5-4; D: .; length: 12; J: TRBJ2-3; CDR3: CASKSSTDTQYF; DNA: TGTGCCAGCAAATCTTCCACAGATACGCAGTATTTT
size: many; V: TRBV24-1; D: .; length: 14; J: TRBJ2-3; CDR3: CATSDQPDPDTQYF; DNA: TGTGCCACCAGTGACCAACCGGACCCTGATACGCAGTATTTT
size: .; V: TRBV4-2; D: .; length: 15; J: TRBJ2-7; CDR3: CASSPRDLGAYEQYF; DNA: TGTGCCAGCAGCCCCCGAGATCTGGGCGCCTACGAGCAGTACTTC
size: few; V: TRBV10-3; D: .; length: 18; J: TRBJ2-3; CDR3: CAISESGVQRLSTDTQYF; DNA: TGTGCCATCAGTGAGTCGGGCGTCCAACGCCTTAGCACAGATACGCAGTATTTT
size: few; V: TRBV28; D: .; length: 13; J: TRBJ2-5; CDR3: CASGLGQQETQYF; DNA: TGTGCCAGCGGCCTAGGACAGCAAGAGACCCAGTACTTC
size: many; V: TRBV5-4; D: TRBD2; length: 16; J: TRBJ2-3; CDR3: CASSFWNGGAGDTQYF; DNA: TGTGCCAGCAGCTTCTGGAACGGGGGGGCTGGAGATACGCAGTATTTT
size: once; V: TRBV7-9; D: .; length: 11; J: TRBJ2-1; CDR3: CASRSLEEQFF; DNA: TGTGCCAGCAGGTCGCTGGAGGAGCAGTTCTTC
size: .; V: TRBV7-7; D: .; length: 18; J: TRBJ2-5; CDR3: CASSLGIGQSSAQETQYF; DNA: TGTGCTAGCAGCTTAGGGATCGGACAGTCTTCGGCCCAAGAGACCCAGTACTTC
size: .; V: TRBV7-2; D: .; length: 18; J: TRBJ2-2; CDR3: CASSLRQNYRPGGGELFF; DNA: TGTGCCAGCAGCCTAAGGCAAAACTACAGACCGGGCGGCGGGGAGCTGTTTTTT
size: .; V: TRBV6-5; D: .; length: 15; J: TRBJ1-3; CDR3: CASSQGTLSGNTIYF; DNA: TGTGCCAGCAGCCAAGGGACATTGTCTGGAAACACCATATATTTT
size: many; V: TRBV6-4; D: TRBD1; length: 15; J: TRBJ2-3; CDR3: CASSDGTGGADTQYF; DNA: TGTGCCAGCAGTGACGGGACAGGGGGCGCAGATACGCAGTATTTT
size: .; V: TRBV30; D: .; length: 14; J: TRBJ2-5; CDR3: CAWSVWGGQETQYF; DNA: TGTGCCTGGAGTGTGTGGGGTGGTCAGGAGACCCAGTACTTC
size: few; V: TRBV5-1; D: TRBD1; length: 15; J: TRBJ2-7; CDR3: CASSQSPDRTYEQYF; DNA: TGCGCCAGCAGCCAATCCCCGGACAGGACCTACGAGCAGTACTTC
size: .; V: TRBV19; D: TRBD2; length: 16; J: TRBJ2-7; CDR3: CASSMTSGGPSYEQYF; DNA: TGTGCCAGTAGTATGACTAGCGGGGGACCATCCTACGAGCAGTACTTC
size: few; V: TRBV5-1; D: .; length: 14; J: TRBJ2-3; CDR3: CASRSGFSTDTQYF; DNA: TGCGCCAGCAGAAGCGGGTTTAGCACAGATACGCAGTATTTT
size: few; V: TRBV11-2; D: .; length: 15; J: TRBJ2-1; CDR3: CASSPRPRNKDEQFF; DNA: TGTGCCAGCAGCCCCCGTCCCCGGAATAAGGATGAGCAGTTCTTC
size: few; V: TRBV28; D: .; length: 17; J: TRBJ1-2; CDR3: CASSQQRTVSTNYGYTF; DNA: TGTGCCAGCAGTCAACAGCGGACAGTTTCGACTAACTATGGCTACACCTTC
size: few; V: TRBV6-5; D: TRBD1; length: 13; J: TRBJ1-1; CDR3: CASIQGGGTEAFF; DNA: TGTGCCAGCATTCAAGGGGGCGGAACTGAAGCTTTCTTT
size: few; V: TRBV4-3; D: TRBD1; length: 20; J: TRBJ2-6; CDR3: CASSQMLRDRGYRGANVLTF; DNA: TGCGCCAGCAGCCAAATGCTCCGGGACAGGGGTTACCGTGGGGCCAACGTCCTGACTTTC
size: .; V: TRBV6-2/TRBV6-3; D: TRBD1; length: 15; J: TRBJ1-2; CDR3: CASSYGTGDLLGYTF; DNA: TGTGCCAGCAGTTATGGGACAGGCGACCTGCTTGGCTACACCTTC
size: few; V: TRBV20-1; D: .; length: 13; J: TRBJ1-5; CDR3: CSAHGQFTQPQHF; DNA: TGCAGTGCCCACGGGCAATTCACCCAGCCCCAGCATTTT
size: few; V: TRBV6-5; D: .; length: 15; J: TRBJ1-4; CDR3: CASSYSMPGNEKLFF; DNA: TGTGCCAGCAGTTACTCGATGCCAGGGAATGAAAAACTGTTTTTT
size: .; V: TRBV20-1; D: .; length: 16; J: TRBJ1-2; CDR3: CSARNHRASDNYGYTF; DNA: TGCAGTGCTAGAAACCACAGGGCATCGGATAACTATGGCTACACCTTC
size: .; V: TRBV7-6; D: TRBD1; length: 15; J: TRBJ2-7; CDR3: CASSLVAGQVYEQYF; DNA: TGTGCCAGCAGCTTAGTAGCCGGACAGGTCTACGAGCAGTACTTC
size: .; V: TRBV6-5; D: TRBD2; length: 14; J: TRBJ2-1; CDR3: CASSYPGTRAEQFF; DNA: TGTGCCAGCAGTTACCCCGGGACTAGAGCTGAGCAGTTCTTC
size: few; V: TRBV6-5; D: .; length: 13; J: TRBJ1-2; CDR3: CASSYRGAAGYTF; DNA: TGTGCCAGCAGTTACCGGGGGGCGGCTGGCTACACCTTC
size: few; V: TRBV14; D: TRBD2; length: 16; J: TRBJ2-5; CDR3: CASSLWTSGEPETQYF; DNA: TGTGCCAGCAGCCTCTGGACTAGCGGGGAACCCGAGACCCAGTACTTC
size: .; V: TRBV12-3/TRBV12-4; D: TRBD1; length: 12; J: TRBJ2-3; CDR3: CASRRTGDTQYF; DNA: TGTGCCAGCAGGCGGACAGGAGATACGCAGTATTTT
size: .; V: TRBV20-1; D: TRBD1; length: 16; J: TRBJ2-1; CDR3: CSAHATEGQGYNEQFF; DNA: TGCAGTGCTCATGCCACTGAGGGACAGGGGTACAATGAGCAGTTCTTC
size: few; V: TRBV7-2; D: .; length: 17; J: TRBJ1-3; CDR3: CASSLAAGLSSGNTIYF; DNA: TGTGCCAGCAGCTTAGCTGCAGGGTTGAGCTCTGGAAACACCATATATTTT
size: .; V: TRBV10-1; D: .; length: 16; J: TRBJ1-1; CDR3: CASSESRWEANTEAFF; DNA: TGCGCCAGCAGTGAGTCGAGGTGGGAGGCGAACACTGAAGCTTTCTTT
size: many; V: TRBV7-9; D: TRBD1; length: 14; J: TRBJ2-5; CDR3: CASSVRDREETQYF; DNA: TGTGCCAGCAGCGTCCGGGACAGGGAGGAGACCCAGTACTTC
size: .; V: TRBV7-9; D: TRBD1; length: 16; J: TRBJ1-4; CDR3: CASSLGGTGSNEKLFF; DNA: TGTGCCAGCAGCTTAGGCGGGACAGGCTCAAATGAAAAACTGTTTTTT
size: .; V: TRBV10-3; D: .; length: 12; J: TRBJ2-7; CDR3: CAIGSGESEQYF; DNA: TGTGCCATCGGATCAGGGGAGAGCGAGCAGTACTTC
size: .; V: TRBV21-1; D: .; length: 18; J: TRBJ2-2; CDR3: CASSCRTRDRANTGELFF; DNA: TGTGCCAGCAGTTGTCGTACCCGGGACAGGGCGAACACCGGGGAGCTGTTTTTT
size: few; V: TRBV12-3/TRBV12-4; D: TRBD1; length: 16; J: TRBJ2-1; CDR3: CASSLPRTGVYNEQFF; DNA: TGTGCCAGCAGTTTACCCAGGACAGGGGTTTACAATGAGCAGTTCTTC
size: many; V: TRBV4-3; D: .; length: 16; J: TRBJ2-2; CDR3: CASSQDAGVNTGELFF; DNA: TGCGCCAGCAGCCAAGACGCAGGGGTCAACACCGGGGAGCTGTTTTTT
size: .; V: TRBV12-3/TRBV12-4; D: TRBD1; length: 16; J: TRBJ1-2; CDR3: CASSPRTGMVPDGYTF; DNA: TGTGCCAGCAGTCCGCGGACAGGGATGGTCCCTGATGGCTACACCTTC
size: .; V: TRBV7-8; D: TRBD1; length: 12; J: TRBJ1-2; CDR3: CASSTQGGGYTF; DNA: TGTGCCAGCAGCACACAGGGGGGTGGCTACACCTTC
size: many; V: TRBV12-3/TRBV12-4; D: .; length: 14; J: TRBJ2-5; CDR3: CASSLMTSAETQYF; DNA: TGTGCCAGCAGTTTAATGACTAGTGCAGAGACCCAGTACTTC
size: many; V: TRBV5-1; D: .; length: 12; J: TRBJ2-5; CDR3: CASSLAGETQYF; DNA: TGCGCCAGCAGCTTGGCCGGGGAGACCCAGTACTTC